This T cell receptor beta chain is drawn from a study of blood T cells in healthy people across ages. CDR3 length equals 13 residues. Together with a sample-barcoded 5' primer, a J-beta primer mix was included in a second PCR lasting roughly 7 to 11 cycles. Each of the cDNA molecules was tagged by a template-switch adaptor with 12 random nucleotides. TCRdb reprocessed the 5' RACE reads via MiXCR and lists one record per CDR3 protein. The sample consists of 710,000 or so distinct CDR3 sequences, about 24% of them appearing once. The clonotype comes from a man between 65 and 85 years old in good health. The specimen was blood. V is TRBV12-3 or TRBV12-4 and J is TRBJ2-5; D might be TRBD2 (5 bases). The DNA end favors TRBJ2-7, so the J call may be wrong. CDR3 nucleotides: TGTGCCAGCAGTCCTCGGGGTTGGGGCGAGCAGTACGTC. It yields the protein CASSPRGWGEQYV.